The present T cell receptor beta chain was sequenced within a study of shared clonotypes between healthy human individuals. Here immunoSEQ multiplex PCR was the method, and the copy in TCRdb shows in-frame clones only, minus some. This sample has 850,000 to 1,200,000 clones, with approximately 70% found just once. Donors included only healthy HIV-negative adults lacking recent acute infections or vaccinations. This CDR3 is 14 amino acids long. The V gene's germline CDR1 is ENHRY and CDR2 SYGVKD. The V end lost 0 bases, the J end lost 0 bases, and 6 bases lay between the germline ends. The TCR comes from a man aged 18-30 years in good health. Sequences were obtained from memory CD4+ T cells sorted from blood. Subset: CD45RA-negative fraction. This sequence joins TRBV10-3 and TRBJ2-7; D gene uncertain. The CDR3 here is CAISESRSSYEQYF. The CDR3 nucleotides are TGTGCCATCAGTGAGTCCCGGAGCTCCTACGAGCAGTACTTC.